A selection of T cell receptor beta chains follows, all from one sample in a study of T cell repertoires in cytomegalovirus infection. One entry per CDR3 protein results from TCRdb running MiXCR on the reads. This sample has 650,000 to 900,000 distinct CDR3 sequences, with approximately 32% found just once. Their antigen targets remain unknown. Sequencing was performed on cultured CD8+ T cells from PBMCs, taken from culture after CMV antigen stimulation. These TCRs come from a human donor in good health (CMV status not recorded). Some clones in this sample may be carry-over from other donors' samples. CDR3s include the opening cysteine and the closing phenylalanine or tryptophan. The order of the fields is V gene, clone size, D gene, J gene, CDR3 DNA, CDR3 protein. A D gene is named only where the DNA matches it firmly. Size is stated for part of the rows, as once, few or many counts, or as a class when the clone is expanded.

V: TRBV6-5
size: -
D: -
J: TRBJ2-7
DNA: TGTGCCAGCAGTCCTCGGACAGACCACGAGCAGTACTTC
CDR3: CASSPRTDHEQYF

V: TRBV6-6
size: few
D: TRBD2
J: TRBJ2-2
DNA: TGTGCCAGCAGTTACTACCCTCGACTAGCGGGGGGGAATAACACCGGGGAGCTGTTTTTT
CDR3: CASSYYPRLAGGNNTGELFF

V: TRBV27
size: -
D: -
J: TRBJ2-2
DNA: TGTGCCAGCAGTGACTACAGGGCCGCCAACACCGGGGAGCTGTTTTTT
CDR3: CASSDYRAANTGELFF

V: TRBV7-2
size: -
D: -
J: TRBJ1-2
DNA: TGTGCCAGCAGCTCCGGAGAGTGGGCTGGCTACACCTTC
CDR3: CASSSGEWAGYTF

V: TRBV6-2/TRBV6-3
size: few
D: -
J: TRBJ2-3
DNA: TGTGCCAGCCTTTCGATGACAGGTAGCACAGATACGCAGTATTTT
CDR3: CASLSMTGSTDTQYF

V: TRBV19
size: -
D: -
J: TRBJ2-1
DNA: TGTGCCAGTAGTATTCTACGGGGGCGCCGGTACAATGAGCAGTTCTTC
CDR3: CASSILRGRRYNEQFF

V: TRBV11-1
size: -
D: -
J: TRBJ2-1
DNA: TGTGCCAGCAGCTTTCGGGGGAACTACAATAAGCAGTTCTTC
CDR3: CASSFRGNYNKQFF

V: TRBV7-4
size: -
D: TRBD1
J: TRBJ1-1
DNA: TGTGCCAGCAGCTCCCCGGACAGGACCACTGAAGCTTTCTTT
CDR3: CASSSPDRTTEAFF

V: TRBV5-3
size: -
D: -
J: TRBJ1-4
DNA: TGTGCCAGCAGCTTGTCCGGGGGCGCCGGCGAAAAACTGTTTTTT
CDR3: CASSLSGGAGEKLFF

V: TRBV2
size: few
D: TRBD1
J: TRBJ1-1
DNA: TGTGCCAGCAGTGCCCAGGGGGTACCTGAAGCTTTCTTT
CDR3: CASSAQGVPEAFF

V: TRBV7-9
size: -
D: TRBD1
J: TRBJ1-2
DNA: TGTGCCAGCAGCTTAGCGATGCAGGGGGCTAGTGGCTACACCTTC
CDR3: CASSLAMQGASGYTF

V: TRBV29-1
size: -
D: TRBD2
J: TRBJ2-2
DNA: TGCGCGACCTCAGGGCGGGGTGCTAGCGGGGAAGGGGAGCTGTTTTTT
CDR3: CATSGRGASGEGELFF

V: TRBV7-2
size: many
D: -
J: TRBJ1-2
DNA: TGTGCCAGCAGCTTAGCGAGAAGCTATGGCTACACCTTC
CDR3: CASSLARSYGYTF

V: TRBV7-8
size: few
D: TRBD1
J: TRBJ2-5
DNA: TGTGCCAGCAGCTTAGAGGACAGGGGTGCAGAGACCCAGTACTTC
CDR3: CASSLEDRGAETQYF

V: TRBV19
size: many
D: -
J: TRBJ2-3
DNA: TGTGCCAGTAGTATCGACTCCACAGATACGCAGTATTTT
CDR3: CASSIDSTDTQYF

V: TRBV7-9
size: few
D: TRBD2
J: TRBJ2-2
DNA: TGTGCCAGCAGCTTAGACGCGGGACTAGCGGGCCCGGGATCGAACACCGGGGAGCTGTTTTTT
CDR3: CASSLDAGLAGPGSNTGELFF

V: TRBV27
size: -
D: -
J: TRBJ2-3
DNA: TGTGCCAGCAGTACGGGGGGACATACAGATACGCAGTATTTT
CDR3: CASSTGGHTDTQYF

V: TRBV5-6
size: few
D: TRBD2
J: TRBJ2-3
DNA: TGTGCCAGCAGCCCCGGGACTACCGTAACAGATACGCAGTATTTT
CDR3: CASSPGTTVTDTQYF

V: TRBV27
size: -
D: -
J: TRBJ2-3
DNA: TGTGCCAGCACCCCCCTTCCGGCGGGGAGCACAGATACGCAGTATTTT
CDR3: CASTPLPAGSTDTQYF

V: TRBV12-3/TRBV12-4
size: many
D: TRBD1
J: TRBJ2-1
DNA: TGTGCCAGCAGTCGTGCGACAGGGAGCTCCTACAATGAGCAGTTCTTC
CDR3: CASSRATGSSYNEQFF

V: TRBV9
size: -
D: -
J: TRBJ2-1
DNA: TGTGCCAGCAGTCGAGACTGGGCTGTCTACAATGAGCAGTTCTTC
CDR3: CASSRDWAVYNEQFF

V: TRBV12-3/TRBV12-4
size: few
D: TRBD2
J: TRBJ2-5
DNA: TGTGCCGCCTCGAGACCGACTAGCGCGTACCAAGAGACCCAGTACTTC
CDR3: CAASRPTSAYQETQYF

V: TRBV27
size: -
D: -
J: TRBJ2-7
DNA: TGTGCCAGCAGTGGCGGCAGCTCCTACGAGCAGTACTTC
CDR3: CASSGGSSYEQYF

V: TRBV20-1
size: -
D: TRBD2
J: TRBJ2-5
DNA: TGCAGTGCTCTTAGCGGGGGAGAGACCCAGTACTTC
CDR3: CSALSGGETQYF

V: TRBV24-1
size: few
D: TRBD1
J: TRBJ1-2
DNA: TGTGCCACCAGTGATCATGGGACAGGGGGCCTTAACTATGGCTACACCTTC
CDR3: CATSDHGTGGLNYGYTF

V: TRBV12-5
size: once
D: -
J: TRBJ2-3
DNA: TGTGCTAGTGGTTTGGTTCAGGGGGAGGCAGATACGCAGTATTTT
CDR3: CASGLVQGEADTQYF

V: TRBV7-4
size: -
D: -
J: TRBJ2-7
DNA: TGTGCCAGCAGCTCCCCGGTGAACCCCGAGCAGTACTTC
CDR3: CASSSPVNPEQYF

V: TRBV28
size: once
D: TRBD2
J: TRBJ2-1
DNA: TGTGCCAGCAGTTCTCCCGGGGGGGCTTTGAACCATGAGCAGTTCTTC
CDR3: CASSSPGGALNHEQFF

V: TRBV7-9
size: -
D: TRBD1
J: TRBJ1-4
DNA: TGTGCCAGCAGCCCTCCCTCAGGGGGGAGTGAAAAACTGTTTTTT
CDR3: CASSPPSGGSEKLFF

V: TRBV15
size: -
D: -
J: TRBJ1-3
DNA: TGTGTCACCAGCAGAGATCTGGGAACTGGAAACACCATATATTTT
CDR3: CVTSRDLGTGNTIYF

V: TRBV29-1
size: -
D: -
J: TRBJ1-1
DNA: TGCAGCGTTCAGTCGAACACTGAAGCTTTCTTT
CDR3: CSVQSNTEAFF

V: TRBV7-8
size: many
D: -
J: TRBJ2-1
DNA: TGTGCCAGCAGCCCCCACTTTACCCCGGGTTACAATGAGCAGTTCTTC
CDR3: CASSPHFTPGYNEQFF

V: TRBV29-1
size: few
D: -
J: TRBJ1-2
DNA: TGCAGCGTTGATGAGGGGTCCTATGGCTACACCTTC
CDR3: CSVDEGSYGYTF

V: TRBV19
size: few
D: TRBD1
J: TRBJ2-7
DNA: TGTGCCAGTAGTATGACAGGGAGCTCCTACGAGCAGTACTTC
CDR3: CASSMTGSSYEQYF

V: TRBV11-2
size: few
D: -
J: TRBJ2-1
DNA: TGTGCCAGCACCATCGGGACACCGTACAATGAGCAGTTCTTC
CDR3: CASTIGTPYNEQFF

V: TRBV7-6
size: few
D: TRBD1
J: TRBJ2-3
DNA: TGTGCCAGCAGCTTAGAATGGCGACAGGGGGCTTCAGATACGCAGTATTTT
CDR3: CASSLEWRQGASDTQYF

V: TRBV7-9
size: -
D: TRBD2
J: TRBJ2-1
DNA: TGTGCCAGCAGCTTACTAGCGGGGGAAAACAGTGAGCAGTTCTTC
CDR3: CASSLLAGENSEQFF

V: TRBV6-5
size: few
D: -
J: TRBJ1-1
DNA: TGTGCCAGCAGTTACTCCGCAGGGGAGTTATACACTGAAGCTTTCTTT
CDR3: CASSYSAGELYTEAFF

V: TRBV7-2
size: -
D: -
J: TRBJ1-4
DNA: TGTGCCAGCAGCTTCAGTCAGGGTTACGAAAAACTGTTTTTT
CDR3: CASSFSQGYEKLFF

V: TRBV11-2
size: few
D: -
J: TRBJ2-7
DNA: TGTGCCAGCAGCTTAGTGTTTTCGGATACCGAGCAGTACTTC
CDR3: CASSLVFSDTEQYF

V: TRBV19
size: -
D: -
J: TRBJ1-5
DNA: TGTGCCAGTAGTATAGCGGGTTTTGGTCAGCCCCAGCATTTT
CDR3: CASSIAGFGQPQHF

V: TRBV10-3
size: few
D: TRBD2
J: TRBJ2-1
DNA: TGTGCCATCAGTGGAAGCGGGGGGGCTAATAGGGAGCAGTTCTTC
CDR3: CAISGSGGANREQFF

V: TRBV6-8
size: -
D: -
J: TRBJ1-6
DNA: TGTGCCAGCACCCCAGGATACAATTCACCCCTCCACTTT
CDR3: CASTPGYNSPLHF